This TCR beta chain comes out of a study of CD8 T cells in Susac syndrome. The ends were cut back, 1 base at V and 10 bases at J, with 17 bases in the middle. CDR3 length: 15 residues. Germline V lookup: CDR1 LNHNV, CDR2 YYDKDF (reference sequence). Reverse transcription used about 0.5 to 1 ug RNA and random hexamers. TCRdb re-derived calls from the immunoSEQ multiplex PCR reads in MiXCR, one entry per CDR3 protein. The table shows over 150,000 distinct CDR3 sequences, with around 96% occurring only once. TCR beta sequencing was performed on blood CD8+ and CD4+ T cells. TEMRA cells were FACS-enriched, and CD8+ and CD4+ T cells were isolated negatively.

The sample was CD4+ T cells from PBMCs. The chain combines TRBV15 with TRBJ1-3; D perhaps matches TRBD1 (5 bases). This receptor was taken from a human donor with Susac syndrome. The CDR3 sequence: CATSRAQGGSKTIYF. In DNA, the CDR3 is TGTGCCACCAGCAGAGCCCAGGGAGGGAGCAAAACCATATATTTT.